The 17 T cell receptor beta chains listed next were all sequenced from one sample in a study of cytomegalovirus exposure and HLA in healthy donors. With 60 Vbeta and 13 Jbeta primers, the PCR was carried out. Sequencing was performed with immunoSEQ multiplex PCR; in TCRdb, only in-frame clones are kept and a portion is missing. The sample has 150,000 to 200,000 clones; around three quarters are singletons. The sample comprised PBMCs. Every receptor here comes from a woman in her thirties in good health and CMV-seropositive.

The genes are TRBV9 and TRBJ1-4; 7 nucleotides align to TRBD1. V lost 3 bases, J lost 3 bases, and 5 bases stayed unmatched. The CDR3 length is 15 residues. Germline values: CDR1 SGDLS, CDR2 YYNGEE. DNA of the CDR3: TGTGCCAGCAGCGCCCGACAGGGCCCTAATGAAAAACTGTTTTTT. Translating gives CASSARQGPNEKLFF. The full variable domain, completed using reference TRBV9 and TRBJ1-4, is DSGVTQTPKHLITATGQRVTLRCSPRSGDLSVYWYQQSLDQGLQFLIQYYNGEERAKGNILERFSAQQFPDLHSELNLSSLELGDSALYFCASSARQGPNEKLFFGSGTQLSVL.

The V gene is TRBV14, the J gene TRBJ2-3; D is uncertain. The CDR3 is made up of 15 amino acids. V was pared by 1 base and J by 1 base, with 9 bases between. CDR1 SGHDN and CDR2 FVKESK come from the germline V gene. DNA of the CDR3: TGTGCCAGCAGCCAAGGGCAGGCAGGCACAGATACGCAGTATTTT. It codes for CASSQGQAGTDTQYF. The full variable domain, its missing parts supplied by reference TRBV14 and TRBJ2-3, is EAGVTQFPSHSVIEKGQTVTLRCDPISGHDNLYWYRRVMGKEIKFLLHFVKESKQDESGMPNNRFLAERTGGTYSTLKVQPAELEDSGVYFCASSQGQAGTDTQYFGPGTRLTVL.

The CDR3 protein is CASSLRGETQYF. The DNA of the CDR3 is TGTGCCAGCAGCTTGCGGGGAGAGACCCAGTACTTC. The gene calls are TRBV11-2 and TRBJ2-5; D possibly corresponds to TRBD2 (6 bases). The CDR3 is 12 amino acids. The V end lost 3 bases, the J end lost 4 bases, and 6 bases lay between the germline ends. Germline CDR1 is SGHAT and CDR2 is FQNNGV. Filled out from reference TRBV11-2 and TRBJ2-5, the complete variable domain reads EAGVAQSPRYKIIEKRQSVAFWCNPISGHATLYWYQQILGQGPKLLIQFQNNGVVDDSQLPKDRFSAERLKGVDSTLKIQPAKLEDSAVYLCASSLRGETQYFGPGTRLLVL.

As for this clone: Other DNA sequences in this sample translate to the same CDR3. The CDR3 here is CASSYGQNTEAFF. CDR3 nucleotides: TGTGCCAGCAGTTACGGGCAGAACACTGAAGCTTTCTTT. This chain joins TRBV6-6 and TRBJ1-1, with D uncertain. The CDR3 is 13 residues long. V lost 2 bases and J lost 1, with 5 bases in between. Looked up from germline, CDR1 is MNHNY and CDR2 is SVGAGI (reference sequence).

Remarks on this clone: One base away lies a much larger clone, so this may be a sequencing read error. Other nucleotide sequences from this sample produce the same CDR3. The chain joins TRBV2 to TRBJ1-1, with a tentative D call TRBD1 (5 bases). The CDR3 runs 13 residues. Trimming took 6 bases from V and 1 from J, leaving 9 bases between them. Germline assignment: CDR1 SNHLY and CDR2 FYNNEI. DNA for the CDR3: TGTGCCAGCAGCCTTGGACAGAACACTGAAGCTTTCTTT. Encoded protein: CASSLGQNTEAFF.

The genes are TRBV5-1 and TRBJ2-7; 8 bases match TRBD2. The germline gives CDR1 SGHRS, CDR2 YFSETQ. Trimming took 5 bases from V and 3 from J; bases not matched to a gene: 13. The length of the CDR3 is 16 residues. CDR3 loop: CASRPGPGTSYYEQYF. Here the CDR3 DNA reads TGCGCCAGCAGGCCTGGACCCGGGACTAGTTACTACGAGCAGTACTTC.

The genes are TRBV19 and TRBJ2-7; TRBD1 matches at 10 bases. Trimming removed 4 bases from V and 6 bases from J; junction bases left unmatched: 6. The CDR3 totals 14 residues. The germline V gene encodes CDR1 LNHDA and CDR2 SQIVND (reference sequence). The CDR3 nucleotides read TGTGCCAGTAGTACGGACAGGGGGGAGGTCGAGCAGTACTTC. Protein sequence: CASSTDRGEVEQYF.

This clone was seen only a few times. The J gene is TRBJ1-1, the V gene TRBV7-9, with D hard to call. CDR3 length equals 13 residues. Germline loops: CDR1 SEHNR, CDR2 FQNEAQ (reference sequence). The V gene lost 5 bases and the J gene lost 4 bases, with 11 bases spanning the gap. The CDR3 DNA sequence: TGTGCCAGCAGCGAGGCGGTGGGCACTGAAGCTTTCTTT. It translates to CASSEAVGTEAFF.

CDR3: CASSFTGTGGEKLFF. Written as DNA, the CDR3 is TGTGCCAGCAGCTTTACCGGGACAGGGGGCGAAAAACTGTTTTTT. This rearrangement joins TRBV7-2 to TRBJ1-4; 12 positions agree with TRBD1. The CDR3 sequence is 15 residues long. CDR1 and CDR2 from the germline V gene are SGHTA and FQGNSA. V trimming: 3 bases; J trimming: 8 bases; junction bases outside the gene matches: 4.

The chain couples TRBV4-1 to TRBJ1-1; TRBD1 aligns across 8 bases. This CDR3 has 17 amino acids. V trimming: 2 bases; J trimming: 1 base; junction bases outside the gene matches: 9. Per the germline V gene, CDR1 is MGHRA and CDR2 is YSYEKL. The CDR3 reads CASSQSLFGTGNTEAFF. CDR3 DNA: TGCGCCAGCAGCCAATCCCTTTTCGGGACAGGGAACACTGAAGCTTTCTTT.

This clone was found a few times. The chain joins TRBV7-2 to TRBJ1-1, with 7 bases fitting TRBD1. Per germline, CDR1 SGHTA and CDR2 FQGNSA. After removal of 2 bases from V and 5 bases from J, the junction contained 5 bases not matched to a gene. This CDR3 spans 14 amino acids. The CDR3 reads CASSLPAGGTEAFF. DNA for the CDR3: TGTGCCAGCAGCTTACCGGCAGGGGGTACTGAAGCTTTCTTT.

This clone was counted a single time. The chain employs TRBV6-5 and TRBJ2-4, with TRBD1 matching over 10 bases. In germline, CDR1 is MNHEY, CDR2 SVGAGI. This CDR3 region has 15 residues. V trimming: 5 bases; J trimming: 3 bases; junction bases outside the gene matches: 4. This CDR3 is CASSPGQGFKNIQYF. For the CDR3, the DNA is TGTGCCAGCAGTCCGGGACAGGGGTTCAAAAACATTCAGTACTTC.

J is TRBJ2-2 and V is TRBV15, with 10 bases fitting TRBD2. V lost 4 bases and J lost 7; bases outside the gene matches: 6. Germline lookup yields CDR1 LNHNV and CDR2 YYDKDF (reference sequence). The CDR3 consists of 15 residues. In DNA form, the CDR3 reads TGTGCCACCAGCAACAGCGGGAGGGCCCTCGGGGAGCTGTTTTTT. Residues: CATSNSGRALGELFF.

V usage is TRBV5-1 and J usage is TRBJ1-1; 12 bases align to TRBD1. J was trimmed by 8 bases and V by 4 bases; bases with no gene match: 12. CDR1 and CDR2 (germline): SGHRS, YFSETQ. The CDR3 runs to 16 residues. CDR3 amino acids: CASSPYTGQGALEAFF. The CDR3 region has the DNA TGCGCCAGCAGCCCTTACACGGGACAGGGGGCTTTGGAAGCTTTCTTT.

The chain has TRBV29-1 and TRBJ1-1; 10 bases map to TRBD1. The length of the CDR3 is 13 residues. Trimming at V came to 6 bases and at J to 4 bases, leaving 5 bases not matched to a gene. Germline values: CDR1 SQVTM, CDR2 ANQGSEA. This chain's CDR3 is CSVKDRGGTEAFF. The CDR3 bases are TGCAGCGTAAAGGACAGGGGGGGCACTGAAGCTTTCTTT.

This clone has a single count. The rearrangement joins TRBV5-4 to TRBJ2-5, with 11 bases fitting TRBD2. This CDR3 region has 17 residues. From germline, CDR1 is SGHNT and CDR2 YYREEE (reference sequence). V dropped 2 bases and J dropped 2; count of bases not matched to a gene: 8. The CDR3 reads CASSFGLAGSKQETQYF. The CDR3 region has the DNA TGTGCCAGCAGCTTCGGACTAGCGGGCTCCAAACAAGAGACCCAGTACTTC.

The CDR3 region is CASSQHQGIGTEAFF. Here the CDR3 DNA reads TGTGCCAGCAGCCAACATCAGGGAATCGGCACTGAAGCTTTCTTT. The chain recombines TRBV11-2 with TRBJ1-1, with D maybe TRBD1 (5 bases). V lost 5 bases to trimming and J lost 4 bases, with 17 bases between them. Germline lookup yields CDR1 SGHAT and CDR2 FQNNGV. The CDR3 is 15 residues long.